Below, one TCR beta chain is given with its context. As yet, its antigen is unknown. Sequencing of DNA taken from cultured CD4+ T cells relied on the Oncomine TCR Beta short-read assay. Genomic DNA from cultured CD4+ T cells was extracted. One entry per CDR3 protein results from TCRdb running MiXCR on the PCR reads. The sample comprises 17,000 or so distinct CDR3 sequences, 43% of which are singletons, and 4.5% to 6% rests with the top ten. The treatment is: roughly 11-day PBMC culture with coronavirus spike peptide pools or control peptides (ViraFEST assay). All positive PCR tests were dated between March and December 2020, predating US Alpha, Beta and Delta variants. This CDR3 spans 15 amino acids. Germline CDR1 reads SGHAT; CDR2 reads FQNNGV. Trimming cost V 7 bases and J 6 bases, with 18 bases left between them. This entry comes from a study of vaccination and CD4 T cells after COVID-19. Study-wide results and limits: Relatively small numbers of convalescent patients were studied, with no early post-infection timepoints included.

The sequence came from a human donor who had recovered from COVID-19. The material was CD4+ T cells from blood, cultured in vitro, obtained before SARS-CoV-2 vaccination. V and J are TRBV11-2 and TRBJ2-2; weak D call: TRBD2 (7 bases). The chain's CDR3 is CASTRRGAVAGELFF. The CDR3 DNA follows: TGTGCCAGCACCCGCCGGGGGGCCGTGGCCGGGGAGCTGTTTTTT.